This entry lists 5 T cell receptor beta chains sequenced from one sample in a study of blood T cell repertoires in COVID-19. The method was immunoSEQ multiplex PCR; TCRdb's version includes in-frame clones alone and lacks a portion of them. The repertoire has about 34,000 clones, 80% of them found once; the top ten carry around an eighth. The sample consisted of peripheral blood. The receptor source for this set is a woman aged 70-85 years with acute or convalescent COVID-19.

The DNA of the CDR3 is TGTGCCAGCAAGCGGGACACCTACACCGGGGAGCTGTTTTTT. Translated, it gives CASKRDTYTGELFF. This rearrangement joins TRBV2 to TRBJ2-2, with D maybe TRBD2 (7 bases). The CDR3 consists of 14 residues. With 7 bases removed from V and 3 bases from J, the gap between germline ends came to 12 bases. Looked up from germline, CDR1 is SNHLY and CDR2 is FYNNEI.

This chain joins TRBV2 and TRBJ2-7, with D uncertain. The CDR3 extends over 15 amino acids. CDR1 is SNHLY, CDR2 FYNNEI, per germline. The ends were cut back, 1 base at V and 0 bases at J, with 10 bases in the middle. As DNA, the CDR3 is TGTGCCAGCAGTGAAGATAACAGCCGCTCCTACGAGCAGTACTTC. This translates into CASSEDNSRSYEQYF.

The chain links TRBV19 to TRBJ1-2, with a weak D call TRBD1 (5 bases). Trimming removed 5 bases at V and 7 bases at J, with 14 bases between. Germline-derived CDR1 and CDR2 are LNHDA and SQIVND (reference sequence). The length of the CDR3 is 13 residues. The CDR3 bases are TGTGCCAGTAGTGGTCAATTAACAGGTGGCTACACCTTC. As protein: CASSGQLTGGYTF. Complete variable domain (other parts from reference TRBV19 and TRBJ1-2): DGGITQSPKYLFRKEGQNVTLSCEQNLNHDAMYWYRQDPGQGLRLIYYSQIVNDFQKGDIAEGYSVSREKKESFPLTVTSAQKNPTAFYLCASSGQLTGGYTFGSGTRLTVV.

This clone was detected a few times. The gene calls are TRBV6-5 and TRBJ2-7; D is ambiguous. The V and J ends lost 5 bases and 3 bases respectively, with 5 bases between them. Per germline, CDR1 MNHEY and CDR2 SVGAGI. The CDR3 loop spans 11 amino acids. The CDR3 sequence: CASSLYYEQYF. As DNA, the CDR3 is TGTGCCAGCAGTCTATACTACGAGCAGTACTTC.

This clone was detected only a few times. The chain joins TRBV5-1 to TRBJ2-5; 10 bases are a match to TRBD1. Germline V gives CDR1 SGHRS, CDR2 YFSETQ. The CDR3 consists of 15 residues. With V trimmed by 2 bases and J by 5 bases, 6 bases remained unmatched. The CDR3 DNA sequence: TGCGCCAGCAGCTTACGGACAGGGGGAGGTGAGACCCAGTACTTC. Translation: CASSLRTGGGETQYF.